This T cell receptor beta chain comes out of a study of Ad26.COV2.S vaccination and SARS-CoV-2 variants. Regarding the study as a whole: Breadth of non-spike TCRs did not differ between vaccinees and placebo recipients. Analyses that measured TCR breadth and depth may have underestimated total T cell responses.

This clone was picked up one time. Its matching antigen is unknown. Treatment meaning: about 20 received Ad26.COV2.S at low or high dose, single or two shots; roughly 5 received placebo; per-sample allocation not given. On day 63 after the first injection, vaccine and placebo recipients gave samples. Produced via immunoSEQ multiplex PCR; TCRdb's table is partial and in-frame only. Of 350,000 to 600,000 clones in the sample, 80% to 90% are singletons; the top ten hold under 2%. This sequence originates from a person aged 18-60 years who received the Ad26.COV2.S COVID-19 vaccine or a placebo. Source: peripheral blood, taken in a trial of Ad26.COV2.S vaccine versus placebo.

The CDR3 reads CASSLAGTGVSTF. The CDR3, as DNA: TGTGCCAGCAGCCTCGCCGGGACAGGGGTATCCACCTTC. The chain uses TRBV11-2 and TRBJ1-2, with 10 bases that match TRBD1. The trim removed 5 bases at V and 13 bases at J, leaving 10 bases unmatched. CDR1 and CDR2 from the germline V gene are SGHAT and FQNNGV. The CDR3 covers 13 residues. The full variable domain, rest sourced from reference TRBV11-2 and TRBJ1-2, is EAGVAQSPRYKIIEKRQSVAFWCNPISGHATLYWYQQILGQGPKLLIQFQNNGVVDDSQLPKDRFSAERLKGVDSTLKIQPAKLEDSAVYLCASSLAGTGVSTFGSGTRLTVV.